A selection of T cell receptor beta chains follows, all from one sample in a study of blood T cells in healthy people across ages. MiXCR, applied by TCRdb to the 5' RACE reads, yields one record per CDR3 protein. The sample contains fewer than 950,000 distinct CDR3 sequences, approximately 55% of which appear only once. The material sequenced was blood. Receptor source: a man aged 80 or over in good health. Each CDR3 is given with its conserved first and last residue. The D gene is left open where the match is weak. Expanded clones get a size class; other rows say once, few or many, or leave the size out.

d_gene	j_gene	abundance	v_gene	CDR3aa	CDR3nt
.	TRBJ1-6	.	TRBV4-1	CASSHTKDSGLNSPLHF	TGCGCCAGCAGCCATACGAAGGACAGTGGACTTAATTCACCCCTCCACTTT
TRBD1	TRBJ2-3	.	TRBV12-3/TRBV12-4	CASSRQGAGRYAYF	TGTGCCAGCAGTCGACAGGGGGCGGGCAGATACGCGTATTTT
.	TRBJ1-2	.	TRBV9	CASSVEAGQGDYGYTF	TGTGCCAGCAGCGTAGAAGCTGGGCAGGGAGACTATGGCTACACCTTC
.	TRBJ2-1	few	TRBV5-6	CASSLGRSNEQFF	TGTGCCAGCAGCTTGGGGAGGAGCAATGAGCAGTTCTTC
.	TRBJ2-5	few	TRBV20-1	CSASRIHGETQYF	TGCAGTGCTAGTAGGATTCACGGAGAGACCCAGTACTTC
TRBD1	TRBJ1-2	.	TRBV10-1	CASSESRRGGNYGYTF	TGCGCCAGCAGCGAATCCCGGAGAGGGGGCAACTATGGCTACACCTTC
.	TRBJ2-7	few	TRBV29-1	CSVEDSGLPPYEQYF	TGCAGCGTTGAAGATTCAGGTCTCCCCCCCTACGAGCAGTACTTC
TRBD1	TRBJ2-2	few	TRBV7-8	CASSLRDRVTGELFF	TGTGCCAGCAGCCTCCGGGACAGGGTCACCGGGGAGCTGTTTTTT
.	TRBJ2-1	.	TRBV7-9	CASRSRAGVSYNEQFF	TGTGCCAGCAGGTCGAGAGCAGGGGTCTCCTACAATGAGCAGTTCTTC
.	TRBJ1-2	.	TRBV28	CASNKMGNYGYTF	TGTGCCAGCAATAAAATGGGAAACTATGGCTACACCTTC
TRBD2	TRBJ2-7	.	TRBV6-1	CASSVLAGGLYEQYF	TGTGCCAGCAGTGTACTAGCGGGAGGGCTCTACGAGCAGTACTTC
TRBD2	TRBJ2-3	few	TRBV5-1	CASSFGQREGNRDAYF	TGCGCCAGCAGCTTTGGTCAGCGGGAGGGCAACAGAGACGCGTATTTT
.	TRBJ2-5	few	TRBV25-1	CASSSPTAHQETQYF	TGTGCCAGCAGTTCCCCAACGGCGCATCAAGAGACCCAGTACTTC
.	TRBJ1-2	.	TRBV20-1	CSAPEKPGVGYTF	TGCAGTGCTCCAGAGAAGCCAGGGGTAGGCTACACCTTC
.	TRBJ2-1	.	TRBV7-3	CASSFGLDRSYNEQFF	TGTGCCAGCAGCTTCGGCTTGGACAGATCCTACAATGAGCAGTTCTTC
.	TRBJ2-5	few	TRBV18	CASSAGVQETQYF	TGTGCCAGCTCCGCGGGCGTACAAGAGACCCAGTACTTC
TRBD1	TRBJ1-6	once	TRBV20-1	CSAKADRESSPLHF	TGCAGTGCTAAGGCTGACAGGGAAAGTTCACCCCTCCACTTT
.	TRBJ2-7	.	TRBV7-9	CASSPSPHYEQYF	TGTGCCAGCAGCCCCAGCCCGCACTACGAGCAGTACTTC
TRBD2	TRBJ2-1	.	TRBV9	CASSVGSSGSSAEQFF	TGTGCCAGCAGCGTAGGTTCTAGCGGGTCCTCGGCCGAGCAGTTCTTC
TRBD2	TRBJ2-7	once	TRBV7-2	CANSLGASGGIYEQYF	TGTGCCAACAGCCTAGGGGCTAGCGGGGGGATCTACGAGCAGTACTTC
TRBD1	TRBJ1-2	.	TRBV6-6	CASGRQGEAGYTF	TGTGCCAGCGGGAGACAGGGTGAGGCTGGCTACACCTTC
TRBD1	TRBJ1-1	few	TRBV29-1	CSVGDRGLWTEAFF	TGCAGCGTTGGGGACAGGGGTCTGTGGACTGAAGCTTTCTTT
.	TRBJ2-1	few	TRBV6-5	CASSPQRRYNEQFF	TGTGCCAGCAGTCCCCAGCGTCGTTACAATGAGCAGTTCTTC
TRBD1	TRBJ1-2	.	TRBV20-1	CSATPQGASYGYTF	TGCAGTGCTACGCCGCAGGGGGCTTCCTATGGCTACACCTTC
TRBD2	TRBJ2-1	few	TRBV6-5	CASSSSGSILSEQFF	TGTGCCAGCAGTTCTAGCGGGAGTATTTTAAGTGAGCAGTTCTTC
.	TRBJ1-2	few	TRBV20-1	CSASQGGSGNYGYTF	TGCAGTGCCTCGCAAGGGGGAAGCGGGAACTATGGCTACACCTTC
TRBD1	TRBJ2-5	.	TRBV20-1	CSATRTGRETQYF	TGCAGTGCAACCCGGACAGGGCGAGAGACCCAGTACTTC
.	TRBJ1-2	.	TRBV6-1	CASGGTRAESGYTF	TGTGCCAGCGGTGGGACGCGCGCAGAGAGTGGCTACACCTTC
TRBD2	TRBJ2-7	.	TRBV6-5	CASSYSVRWLAVSYEQYF	TGTGCCAGCAGTTACTCGGTTCGTTGGCTAGCGGTCTCCTACGAGCAGTACTTC
TRBD2	TRBJ2-5	once	TRBV20-1	CSASLLAGAVEQYF	TGCAGTGCTAGCCTCCTAGCGGGAGCGGTTGAGCAGTACTTC
TRBD2	TRBJ2-5	.	TRBV9	CASSALGLDGETQYF	TGTGCCAGCAGCGCGTTAGGACTAGATGGAGAGACCCAGTACTTC
TRBD1	TRBJ1-2	.	TRBV29-1	CSDLPGTDDGYTF	TGCAGCGACCTGCCTGGGACAGACGATGGCTACACCTTC
.	TRBJ2-7	.	TRBV18	CASSPPFAEQYF	TGTGCCAGCTCACCACCGTTCGCCGAGCAGTACTTC
.	TRBJ2-5	.	TRBV5-1	CASSPGRSGVETQYF	TGCGCCAGCAGCCCCGGACGGTCCGGGGTGGAGACCCAGTACTTC
.	TRBJ1-4	.	TRBV2	CASVVVANEKLFF	TGTGCCAGCGTCGTAGTGGCTAATGAAAAACTGTTTTTT
.	TRBJ1-5	.	TRBV2	CASSGGVGPQHF	TGTGCCAGCAGTGGGGGGGTTGGGCCCCAGCATTTT
.	TRBJ2-4	many	TRBV7-2	CASSPRVMIAKNIQYF	TGTGCCAGCAGCCCGAGGGTCATGATCGCCAAAAACATTCAGTACTTC
TRBD1	TRBJ2-1	.	TRBV5-1	CASSVRTGGFNEQFF	TGCGCCAGCAGCGTCAGGACAGGGGGCTTCAATGAGCAGTTCTTC
TRBD2	TRBJ2-3	.	TRBV6-5	CASTASGSVRTDTQYF	TGTGCCAGCACGGCCAGCGGGAGTGTTCGCACAGATACGCAGTATTTT
.	TRBJ2-3	few	TRBV5-1	CASSLPRKKIMKHRYAYF	TGCGCCAGCAGCTTGCCCAGAAAAAAAATCATGAAGCACAGATACGCGTATTTT
TRBD1	TRBJ2-1	once	TRBV9	CASSPQGQGMNEQFF	TGTGCCAGCAGCCCCCAAGGACAGGGGATGAATGAGCAGTTCTTC
.	TRBJ1-1	few	TRBV6-1	CASSERGMITEAFF	TGTGCCAGCAGTGAGCGGGGGATGATCACTGAAGCTTTCTTT
.	TRBJ1-6	.	TRBV6-4	CASSETLQGSLHF	TGTGCCAGCAGTGAGACCCTACAGGGCTCCCTCCACTTT
TRBD2	TRBJ2-7	once	TRBV20-1	CSASGTMSYEQYF	TGCAGTGCATCTGGGACTATGTCCTACGAGCAGTACTTC
.	TRBJ2-5	few	TRBV6-1	CASRSPAGTGGETQYF	TGTGCCAGCAGGTCCCCCGCCGGGACTGGTGGTGAGACCCAGTACTTC
.	TRBJ2-7	.	TRBV24-1	CATSDGRGGSYEQYF	TGTGCCACCAGTGATGGCCGCGGAGGGAGCTACGAGCAGTACTTC
.	TRBJ1-2	.	TRBV24-1	CATSDSKGRSVNYGYTF	TGTGCCACCAGTGATTCAAAAGGCCGCAGTGTTAACTATGGCTACACCTTC
TRBD2	TRBJ2-1	.	TRBV20-1	CSADRGGAYNEQFF	TGCAGTGCTGACCGGGGGGGCGCGTACAATGAGCAGTTCTTC
.	TRBJ2-1	.	TRBV27	CASSLRDKYNEQFF	TGTGCCAGCAGTTTAAGGGACAAGTACAATGAGCAGTTCTTC
TRBD1	TRBJ1-5	.	TRBV4-2	CASSQELVIGGFQPQHF	TGTGCCAGCAGCCAAGAGCTGGTAATAGGGGGCTTTCAGCCCCAGCATTTT
TRBD1	TRBJ1-4	.	TRBV5-1	CASSLGLRQGHEKLFF	TGCGCCAGCAGCCTAGGGTTGAGACAGGGCCATGAAAAACTGTTTTTT
.	TRBJ2-7	.	TRBV14	CASSSPFIYEQYF	TGTGCCAGCAGCTCCCCCTTTATCTACGAGCAGTACTTC
.	TRBJ1-5	.	TRBV28	CASSLGSRHQPQHF	TGTGCCAGCAGTTTGGGTTCACGGCATCAGCCCCAGCATTTT
.	TRBJ2-3	few	TRBV25-1	CASTHLGGGVAYF	TGTGCCAGCACCCACCTTGGAGGGGGAGTCGCGTATTTT
.	TRBJ1-4	.	TRBV7-9	CASSQDIATNEKLFF	TGTGCCAGCAGCCAGGACATTGCAACTAATGAAAAACTGTTTTTT
.	TRBJ2-5	many	TRBV5-1	CASSPIGETQYF	TGCGCCAGCAGCCCTATCGGAGAGACCCAGTACTTC
.	TRBJ1-5	.	TRBV2	CASSEAGGEEGNQPQHF	TGTGCCAGCAGTGAAGCGGGGGGGGAAGAGGGCAATCAGCCCCAGCATTTT